This T cell receptor (beta chain) was found in a study of T cell responses to AZD1222 COVID-19 vaccine (dated by TCRdb to the early 2020s). As for the study more broadly: AZD1222 recipients with second doses at about 4 weeks or about 12 weeks were pooled, because spike-specific TCR depth and breadth did not differ between schedules. TCR sequencing was performed for roughly 240 trial participants, of whom around 200 were given two doses of AZD1222 and approximately 25 were given two doses of MenACWY control vaccine. Trial participants were enrolled by age into 18-55, 56-69 and 70-plus year subgroups, with about 150, 28 and 57 TCR-sequenced participants respectively. Study-wide conclusions, independent of this receptor: No day 14 peak-response samples were available, so repertoires were characterized only after the peak T cell response. Conclusions about previously exposed vaccinees are limited, since just six or seven AZD1222 recipients were seropositive for SARS-CoV-2 at baseline. The vaccine-associated CD4 TCRs covered the entire spike protein, and the dominant responses fell in regions 160-218 and 743-854. The 56-69-year group was small, and its depth increase did not reach significance, likely because of low power. A significant rise in spike-specific TCR breadth and depth was observed after two AZD1222 doses relative to day 0 and relative to MenACWY recipients. Most participants were white British and females outnumbered males, and the authors suggested that clonal diversity may have been underestimated. Epitopes outside the regions mutated in the B.1.351 and B.1.1.7 variants were reportedly recognized by nearly half of the unique spike-specific TCRs.

The CDR3 regions of human TCRbeta chains were analyzed by immunosequencing. Under the source paper's analysis protocol: TCRs in the repertoires were compared against a reference library of SARS-CoV-2-specific TCRs that had been generated with the MIRA antigen-specificity platform. Breadth meant the fraction of unique TCRs that were SARS-CoV-2-associated, whereas depth meant the fraction of total T cells that were SARS-CoV-2-associated. Using the MIRA data, every spike-specific TCR was mapped to the spike region that the TCR reacted to and assigned to either a CD4 or a CD8 class. Log10-transformed breadth and depth values were compared by one-way ANOVA with Sidak's multiple comparisons tests. The source is immuneACCESS, and TCRdb retained only in-frame sequences with V and J called. Part of the clones is not carried over; for the studies checked, unresolved V genes explain less than half of this, and the remainder is unexplained. V and J calls and clone size are given by that table; D and trimming were obtained from the DNA. The sample profile shows 95,000 to 150,000 clones; approximately 90% of them were found once. The biggest ten clones account for approximately 7.5% of the sample.

This specimen's time point label, interpreted: baseline before first vaccination. Vaccinee samples came from UK trials COV001 and COV002, including a single-blind randomized controlled phase 2/3 trial of AZD1222 (ChAdOx1 nCoV-19) in healthy adults. For TCRbeta chain sequencing, PBMC samples from trial participants were taken at day 0 and at day 28 after the second dose. V drops 10 bases and J drops 4 bases, leaving 17 bases in between. The CDR1 and CDR2 encoded by the germline V gene are MDHEN and SYDVKM. From the cysteine through the phenylalanine, the CDR3 covers 14 amino acids. Here the CDR3 DNA is all that survives: 42 bases in frame from base 1. As regards this clone: The antigen this receptor binds is unknown. No base quality information exists; no much larger clone differs at one position.

This sequence originates from an adult in good health. The sequences come from peripheral blood, collected on day 0 of AZD1222 vaccination. The V gene is TRBV28 and the J gene is TRBJ1-5; TRBD1 is perhaps the D gene, given 5 matching bases. The CDR3 protein: CATSTGGTNQPQHF. In nucleotide form, the sequence is TGTGCCACCTCAACAGGCGGAACTAATCAGCCCCAGCATTTT.